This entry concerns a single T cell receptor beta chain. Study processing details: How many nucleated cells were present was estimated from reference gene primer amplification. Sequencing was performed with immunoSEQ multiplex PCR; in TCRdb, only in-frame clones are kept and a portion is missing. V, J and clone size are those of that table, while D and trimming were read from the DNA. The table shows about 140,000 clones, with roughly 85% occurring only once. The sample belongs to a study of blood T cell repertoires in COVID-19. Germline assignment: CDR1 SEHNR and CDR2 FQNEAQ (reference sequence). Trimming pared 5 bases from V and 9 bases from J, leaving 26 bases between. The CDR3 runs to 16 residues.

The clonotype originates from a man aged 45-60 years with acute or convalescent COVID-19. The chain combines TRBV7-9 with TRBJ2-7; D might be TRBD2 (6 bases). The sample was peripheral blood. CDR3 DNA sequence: TGTGCCAGCAGCCCAACGTCGGAGGGGCTACGACGAGGGCAGTACTTC. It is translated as CASSPTSEGLRRGQYF.